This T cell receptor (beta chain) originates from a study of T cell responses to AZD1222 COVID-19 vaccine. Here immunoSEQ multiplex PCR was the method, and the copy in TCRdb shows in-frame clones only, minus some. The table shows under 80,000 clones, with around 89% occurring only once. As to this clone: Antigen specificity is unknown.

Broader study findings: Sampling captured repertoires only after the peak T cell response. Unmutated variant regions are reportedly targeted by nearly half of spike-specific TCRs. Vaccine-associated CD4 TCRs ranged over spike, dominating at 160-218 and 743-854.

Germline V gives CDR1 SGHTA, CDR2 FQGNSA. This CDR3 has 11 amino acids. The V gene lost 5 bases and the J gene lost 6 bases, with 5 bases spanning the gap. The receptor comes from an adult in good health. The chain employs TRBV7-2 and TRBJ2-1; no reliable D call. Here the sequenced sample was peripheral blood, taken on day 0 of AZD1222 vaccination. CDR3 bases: TGTGCCAGCAGCCCAAGCAATGAGCAGTTCTTC. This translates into CASSPSNEQFF. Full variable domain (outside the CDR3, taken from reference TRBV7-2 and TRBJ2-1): GAGVSQSPSNKVTEKGKDVELRCDPISGHTALYWYRQSLGQGLEFLIYFQGNSAPDKSGLPSDRFSAERTGGSVSTLTIQRTQQEDSAVYLCASSPSNEQFFGPGTRLTVL.